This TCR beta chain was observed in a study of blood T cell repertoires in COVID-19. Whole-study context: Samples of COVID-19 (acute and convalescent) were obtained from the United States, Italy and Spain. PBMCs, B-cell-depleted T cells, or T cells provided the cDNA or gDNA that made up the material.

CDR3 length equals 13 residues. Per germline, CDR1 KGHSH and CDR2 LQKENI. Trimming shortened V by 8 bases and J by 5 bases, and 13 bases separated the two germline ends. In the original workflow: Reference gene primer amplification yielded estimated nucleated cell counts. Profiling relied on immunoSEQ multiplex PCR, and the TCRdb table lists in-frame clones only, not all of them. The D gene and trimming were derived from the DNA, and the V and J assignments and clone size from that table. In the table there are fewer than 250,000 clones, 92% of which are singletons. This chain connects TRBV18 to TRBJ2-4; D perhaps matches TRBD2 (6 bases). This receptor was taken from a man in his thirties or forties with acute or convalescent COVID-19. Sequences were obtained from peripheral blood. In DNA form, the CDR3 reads TGTGCCAGCGGGGTGACTAGTCAAAACATTCAGTACTTC. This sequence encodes CASGVTSQNIQYF.